This TCR beta chain was sequenced in a study of T cell responses to AZD1222 COVID-19 vaccine (dated by TCRdb to the early 2020s). Regarding the study in general: TCR sequencing covered 233 trial participants: 207 given two doses of AZD1222 and 26 given two doses of MenACWY control vaccine. Trial participants were enrolled by age into subgroups of 18-55, 56-69 and 70-plus years, and around 150, 29 and 61 TCR-sequenced participants, respectively, were included in these subgroups. The paper as a whole reports these results and caveats: Participants were mostly white British and included more females than males, and it was suggested by the authors that clonal diversity may have been underestimated. After two AZD1222 doses, both the breadth and the depth of spike-specific TCRs were significantly higher than at day 0 and than in MenACWY recipients. The 56-69-year group was small, and its depth increase did not reach significance, likely because of low power. Conclusions about previously exposed vaccinees are limited because only a handful of AZD1222 recipients were SARS-CoV-2 seropositive at baseline. Because no day 14 peak-response samples were available, repertoires were characterized only after the peak T cell response. The whole spike protein was spanned by vaccine-associated CD4 TCRs, and dominant responses were seen in regions 160-218 and 743-854. Epitopes outside the regions mutated in the B.1.351 and B.1.1.7 variants were reportedly recognized by nearly half of the unique spike-specific TCRs.

Trimming at the junction amounts to 5 bases on V and 1 base on J, and the germline ends lie 11 bases apart. The germline V gene provides CDR1 MDHEN and CDR2 SYDVKM. The CDR3 measures 14 amino acids from cysteine to phenylalanine. This entry keeps only the CDR3 DNA: 42 bases, framed from base 1. Sample time point, as interpreted from the label and publication: about 28 days (+/-7) after the second vaccine dose. Taken with the paper, the label for treatment or condition translates to: meningococcal conjugate vaccine given as trial control. Vaccinee samples came from UK trials COV001 and COV002, including a single-blind randomized controlled phase 2/3 trial of AZD1222 (ChAdOx1 nCoV-19) in healthy adults. Trial participant PBMC samples were collected at day 0 and day 28 after the second dose for TCRbeta chain sequencing. The CDR3 regions of human TCRbeta chains were analyzed by immunosequencing. The paper's processing steps were these. Repertoire TCRs were checked for matches against a reference library of SARS-CoV-2-specific TCRs that had been generated using the MIRA antigen-specificity platform. Breadth was defined as the fraction of unique TCRs that were SARS-CoV-2-associated. Depth was defined as the fraction of total T cells that were SARS-CoV-2-associated. Using the MIRA data, each spike-specific TCR was mapped to the spike region that the TCR reacts to and placed in a CD4 or CD8 class. Log10-transformed breadth and depth values were compared by one-way ANOVA with Sidak's multiple comparisons tests. Sourced from immuneACCESS, this table was stored by TCRdb with only in-frame sequences that have V and J called. A share of the clones is absent; for the studies checked, an unresolved V gene accounts for under half, and the remainder has no known explanation. V, J and clone size derive from that table, while D and trimming were established from the DNA sequence. The sample yields 180,000 or so clones; approximately 90% were counted once. Approximately 4% of the sample comes from the top ten.

Concerning this clone itself: Its antigen target is currently unknown. Base qualities are not recorded, but no much larger clone differs from it by a single base.

This chain is built from TRBV28 and TRBJ1-1, with the D gene call left open. The sequence was obtained from an adult who received the MenACWY meningococcal vaccine as a control. The material was peripheral blood, obtained 28 days after the second dose of the MenACWY control vaccine. The CDR3: CASSPRTGNTEAFF. The bases read TGTGCCAGCAGTCCGCGGACGGGGAACACTGAAGCTTTCTTT.